This TCR beta chain was sequenced for a study of long-term antiretroviral therapy in people with HIV (dated by TCRdb to between 2022 and 2023). Context from the whole study: The earliest samples were collected about a decade before the 2015 WHO recommendation for immediate ART, when ART was typically delayed until CD4 counts fell. A total of 192 cryopreserved PBMC samples were contributed to the cohort by 30 adults with confirmed HIV infection, with samples collected serially over a mean of around 6 years (range 1-12). No cross-contamination during QIAcube processing turned up in test extractions that ran a monoclonal T-cell line alongside 25 to 35 polyclonal samples. Of the roughly 30 participants with HIV, ten to eleven were female. This retrospective serial study examined whether starting ART and sustained HIV suppression were associated with changes in the composition and diversity of the TRB repertoire in peripheral blood.

To be included, a participant needed at least one PBMC sample from before ART initiation plus at least two post-ART samples. Treatment was received in the United States of America by all participants with HIV. Before DNA extraction, cryopreserved samples containing 1-10 million PBMC were thawed and washed. At the time of the earliest PBMC sample, participants with HIV were aged between roughly 20 and 54 years. Per participant, PBMC samples came from 1-4 timepoints prior to ART initiation and 2-8 timepoints following ART initiation, for a median of 7 samples. Serial HIV viral load, CD4+ T-cell count, ART history and demographic data were obtained for every participant. Genomic DNA was extracted from unsorted PBMC with a Qiagen kit on a QIAcube, with processing performed in batches of 12 samples. The CDR3 covers 17 residues, taking in both the cysteine and the phenylalanine. CDR3 DNA only is kept here, 51 bases in frame from base 1. After removal of 0 bases from V and 0 bases from J, the junction retains 7 bases not matched to a gene. The germline V gene provides CDR1 WSHSY and CDR2 SAAADI.

What the work shows at the level of the full study, not this receptor alone: Compared with controls, HIV repertoires had narrower CDR3 length ranges, and the network structure pointed to an antigen-experienced repertoire that shifted only slightly toward naive after ART. Expanded TRB clones identified before ART initiation dominated the repertoire at all time points, although this dominance fluctuated and declined in many PLHIV after ART. Because PBMC availability was limited, only the TCR beta chain was sequenced, with no alpha chain pairing. Starting ART was linked to a significant rise in TRB diversity, yet even after long-term ART the diversity remained significantly lower than in transplant donor controls. Because pre-ART samples had limited cell numbers, profiling was done on unsorted PBMC rather than on sorted CD4+ and CD8+ T cells. The samples span the years 2004 to 2017, and the ART regimens used at that time may not be as effective as current regimens. Inferences about post-ART repertoire changes were limited because no data were available on ART adherence, viral resistance or therapy changes.

On this clone itself: Its antigen is still unknown. There are no base qualities to consult, and no much larger clone falls within one base.

Sequencing of the TRB variable region was done with the immunoSEQ hsTCRB v3.0 assay at survey level resolution. TRB sequencing targeted a depth of roughly 40,000-55,000 T-cell genomes per sample. Pooled TRB libraries were sequenced on an Illumina MiSeq with a v3 150-cycle kit. For the original study's pipeline: Repertoire analysis was run in R within a reproducible Nextflow workflow that covered QC, data transformation and analysis. Custom analyses were implemented in LymphoSeq2, an R package for AIRR-Seq data exploration. After excluding a few samples that yielded fewer than 5000 total TRB sequences, 150 to 200 HIV repertoires remained for analysis. Among the roughly 190 retained HIV repertoires, some 60 were collected before ART initiation and 120 to 130 were collected after ART initiation. Repertoires were downsampled to 5000 TRB nucleotide sequences, with summary statistics averaged over 100 downsampling iterations. The analysis kept only TRB sequences whose CDR3 regions were at least seven amino acids long. Diversity was measured with a Shannon entropy-derived clonality score and the Gini coefficient. Repertoire networks linked the top 5000 CDR3 amino acid sequences whenever two sequences differed by an edit distance of one. Antigen specificity groups and MHC restriction were predicted for TRB CDR3 amino acid sequences with GLIPH2. To flag known CMV, EBV, HIV or tissue antigen associations, CDR3 amino acid sequences were matched against VDJdb and McPAS-TCR. Pre-ART, post-ART and control groups were compared with Wilcoxon signed-rank tests and Holm-Bonferroni correction. TCRdb limited this immuneACCESS table to in-frame rearrangements with V and J called. A share of clones is missing; checked studies link under half to unresolved V genes, and the rest is unexplained. The DNA was the basis for D and trimming; V, J and clone size are from that table. Within this sample are more than 15,000 clones, with about 84% of them counted one time only. The ten largest clones capture more than 14% of the sample.

The receptor chain draws on TRBV10-2 and TRBJ2-7; 8 middle bases align to TRBD2. This clonotype was sampled from a man aged 25 to 45 with HIV. The source material was unsorted PBMCs, sampled about 1.2 years before starting antiretroviral therapy. The CDR3 region reads CASSESGTRFSSYEQYF. The DNA sequence is TGCGCCAGCAGTGAGTCCGGGACTAGATTTAGCTCCTACGAGCAGTACTTC.